This paragraph covers one TCR beta chain sequence. The CDR3 length is 16 residues. Trimming shortened V by 0 bases and J by 0 bases, and 10 bases separated the two germline ends. Germline assignment: CDR1 MGHRA and CDR2 YSYEKL. These data are taken from a study of identical twins. TCRdb passed the 5' RACE reads through MiXCR, listing each CDR3 protein once. The sample contains roughly 540,000 distinct CDR3 sequences, roughly a fifth of which appear only once. The same data also went into a second study, on T cells expressing NK-cell markers.

This chain links TRBV4-1 with TRBJ2-3, with D perhaps matching TRBD1 (6 bases). This TCR was recovered from a woman aged 18-35 years in good health. Sequencing input: CD4+ T cells sorted from blood. The CDR3 region is CASSQDTGYSTDTQYF. The CDR3 DNA reads TGCGCCAGCAGCCAAGATACAGGGTATAGCACAGATACGCAGTATTTT.